This TCR beta chain stems from a study of cytomegalovirus exposure and HLA in healthy donors. Study-wide points: Reported findings show TCR beta sequences accurately forecast HLA-A and HLA-B alleles in most subjects. Reports indicated that the classifier achieved high specificity and sensitivity in diagnosing cytomegalovirus status.

The V gene's germline CDR1 is SEHNR and CDR2 FQNEAQ (reference sequence). V was cut by 1 base and J by 3 bases, with 10 bases left in between. This CDR3 is built from 15 residues. A note on this clone: Its antigen is unidentified.

The PCR made use of 60 Vbeta and 13 Jbeta primers. How the authors handled the data: An analysis performed later counted 74 million or so unique TCR beta chains (approximately 10 million of them shared). Sequenced by immunoSEQ multiplex PCR; TCRdb stores in-frame clones only, minus some. V and J calls and clone size are copied from that table; D and trimming were computed from the DNA. The sample shows 200,000 to 250,000 clones, roughly 88% of them seen only once. The sample was PBMCs. This sequence joins TRBV7-9 and TRBJ2-1, with D unresolved. This receptor was identified in a boy younger than 10 in good health and CMV-seronegative. CDR3 coding DNA: TGTGCCAGCAGCTTAGAAGGCGGTGGCTACAATGAGCAGTTCTTC. It codes for CASSLEGGGYNEQFF.